The clone carrying this TCR beta chain rates as medium-sized. The data are from a study of blood T cell repertoires in COVID-19. Looking at the study overall: Whether acute or convalescent, the COVID-19 samples came from the United States, Italy and Spain. In each case, the material was cDNA or gDNA derived from T cells, B-cell-depleted T cells, or PBMCs.

V dropped 2 bases and J dropped 11 bases, with 12 bases sitting between them. This CDR3 spans 12 amino acids. Germline loops: CDR1 LGHNA, CDR2 YNFKEQ. In the original analysis: Quantification of nucleated cells was approximated via reference gene primer amplification. Method: immunoSEQ multiplex PCR; TCRdb's copy keeps in-frame clones and lacks some. V and J calls plus clone size are reproduced from that table; the DNA served to infer D and trimming. This table has 250,000 or so clones, over 80% appearing once. The chain couples TRBV4-2 to TRBJ1-1; D perhaps matches TRBD1 (5 bases). The sequencing sample was made of peripheral blood. The receptor comes from a woman between 40 and 50 years old who had recovered from COVID-19. CDR3: CASSQPGKGAFF. The CDR3 coding sequence is TGTGCCAGCAGCCAACCTGGGAAGGGGGCTTTCTTT.